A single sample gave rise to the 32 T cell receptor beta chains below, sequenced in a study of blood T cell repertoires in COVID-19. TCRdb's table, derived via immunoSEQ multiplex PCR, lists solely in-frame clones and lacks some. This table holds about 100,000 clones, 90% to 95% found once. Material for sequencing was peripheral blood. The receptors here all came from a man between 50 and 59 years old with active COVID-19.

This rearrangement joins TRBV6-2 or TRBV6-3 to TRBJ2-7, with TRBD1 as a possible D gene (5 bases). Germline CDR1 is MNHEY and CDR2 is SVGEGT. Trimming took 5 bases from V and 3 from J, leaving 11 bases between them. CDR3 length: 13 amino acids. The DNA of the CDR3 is TGTGCCAGCAGTAAGACAGCGATCTACGAGCAGTACGTC. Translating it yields CASSKTAIYEQYV.

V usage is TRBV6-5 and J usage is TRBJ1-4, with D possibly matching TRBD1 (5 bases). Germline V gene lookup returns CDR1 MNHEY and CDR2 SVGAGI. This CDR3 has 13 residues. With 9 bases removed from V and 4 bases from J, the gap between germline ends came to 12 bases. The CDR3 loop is CASKGSNNEKLFF. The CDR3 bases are TGTGCCAGTAAGGGGTCTAATAATGAAAAACTGTTTTTT.

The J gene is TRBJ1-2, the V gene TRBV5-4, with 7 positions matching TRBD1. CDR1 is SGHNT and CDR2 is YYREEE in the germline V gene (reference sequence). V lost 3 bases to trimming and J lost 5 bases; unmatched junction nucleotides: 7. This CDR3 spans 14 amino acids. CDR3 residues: CASSSSRDSYGYTF. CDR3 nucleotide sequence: TGTGCCAGCAGCTCGTCCCGGGACAGTTATGGCTACACCTTC.

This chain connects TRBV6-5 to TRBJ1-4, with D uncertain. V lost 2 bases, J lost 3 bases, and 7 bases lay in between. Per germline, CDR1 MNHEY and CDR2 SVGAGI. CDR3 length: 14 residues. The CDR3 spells CASSYGRANEKLFF. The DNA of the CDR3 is TGTGCCAGCAGTTACGGCCGGGCTAATGAAAAACTGTTTTTT.

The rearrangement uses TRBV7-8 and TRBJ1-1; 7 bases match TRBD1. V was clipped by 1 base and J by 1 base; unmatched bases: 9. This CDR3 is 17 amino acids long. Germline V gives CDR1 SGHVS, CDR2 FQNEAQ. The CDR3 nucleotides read TGTGCCAGCAGCTTAGTTGGGACACAGGGGTGGAACACTGAAGCTTTCTTT. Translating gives CASSLVGTQGWNTEAFF.

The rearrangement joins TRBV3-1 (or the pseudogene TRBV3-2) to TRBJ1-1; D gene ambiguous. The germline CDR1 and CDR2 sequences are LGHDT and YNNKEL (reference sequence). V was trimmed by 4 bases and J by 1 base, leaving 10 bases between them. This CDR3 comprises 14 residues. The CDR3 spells CASSLGTANTEAFF. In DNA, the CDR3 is TGTGCCAGCAGCCTCGGAACAGCGAACACTGAAGCTTTCTTT.

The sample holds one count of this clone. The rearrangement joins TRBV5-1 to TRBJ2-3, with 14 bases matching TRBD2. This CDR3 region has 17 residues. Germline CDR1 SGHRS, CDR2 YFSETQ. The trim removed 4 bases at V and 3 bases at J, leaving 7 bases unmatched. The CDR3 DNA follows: TGCGCCAGCAGCCCGGAGACTAGCGGGAGGGGGACAGATACGCAGTATTTT. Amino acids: CASSPETSGRGTDTQYF.

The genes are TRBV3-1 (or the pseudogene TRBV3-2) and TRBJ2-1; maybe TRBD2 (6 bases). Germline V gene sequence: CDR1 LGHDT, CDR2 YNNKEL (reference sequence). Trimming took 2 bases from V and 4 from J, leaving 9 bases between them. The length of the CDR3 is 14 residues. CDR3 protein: CASSQSGLYNEQFF. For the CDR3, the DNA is TGTGCCAGCAGCCAATCGGGACTTTACAATGAGCAGTTCTTC.

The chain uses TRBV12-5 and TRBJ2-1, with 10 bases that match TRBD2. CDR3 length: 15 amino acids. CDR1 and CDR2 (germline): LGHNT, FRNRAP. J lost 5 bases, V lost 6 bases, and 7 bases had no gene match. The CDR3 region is CASGPSGRNDNEQFF. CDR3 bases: TGTGCTAGTGGCCCTAGCGGGAGAAATGACAATGAGCAGTTCTTC.

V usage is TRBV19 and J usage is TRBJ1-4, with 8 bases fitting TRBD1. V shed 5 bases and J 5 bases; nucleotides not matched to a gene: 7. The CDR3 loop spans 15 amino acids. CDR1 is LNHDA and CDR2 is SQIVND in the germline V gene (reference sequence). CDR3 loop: CASSLVTGVNEKLFF. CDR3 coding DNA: TGTGCCAGTAGTTTGGTGACAGGGGTAAATGAAAAACTGTTTTTT.

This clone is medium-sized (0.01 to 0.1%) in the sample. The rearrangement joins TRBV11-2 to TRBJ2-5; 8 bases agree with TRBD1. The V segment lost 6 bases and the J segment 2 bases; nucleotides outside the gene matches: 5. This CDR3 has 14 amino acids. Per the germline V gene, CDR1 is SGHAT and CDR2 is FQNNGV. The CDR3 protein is CASSTGQVQETQYF. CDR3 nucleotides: TGTGCCAGCAGTACGGGACAGGTGCAAGAGACCCAGTACTTC.

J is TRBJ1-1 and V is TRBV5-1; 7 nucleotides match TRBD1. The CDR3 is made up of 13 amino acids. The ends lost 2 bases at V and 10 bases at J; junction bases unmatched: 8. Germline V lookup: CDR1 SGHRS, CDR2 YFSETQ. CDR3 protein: CASSLRGQARAFF. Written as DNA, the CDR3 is TGCGCCAGCAGCTTACGAGGACAGGCGCGAGCTTTCTTT.

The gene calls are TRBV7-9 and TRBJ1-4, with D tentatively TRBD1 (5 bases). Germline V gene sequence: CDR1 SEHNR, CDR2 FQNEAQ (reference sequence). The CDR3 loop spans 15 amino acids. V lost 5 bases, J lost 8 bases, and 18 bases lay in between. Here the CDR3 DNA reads TGTGCCAGCAGCCCCGTCGGGGGATTTAAGGAAAAACTGTTTTTT. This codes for CASSPVGGFKEKLFF.

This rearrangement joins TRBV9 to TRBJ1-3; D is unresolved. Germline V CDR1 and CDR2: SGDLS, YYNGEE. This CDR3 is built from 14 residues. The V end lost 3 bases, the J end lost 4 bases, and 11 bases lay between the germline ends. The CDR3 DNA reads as TGTGCCAGCAGCGAATCCGGTTGGGGAAACACCATATATTTT. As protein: CASSESGWGNTIYF.

CDR3 sequence (DNA): TGTGCCACCAGTGACCCGCGTCGGGAAGATACGCAGTATTTT. Its protein is CATSDPRREDTQYF. The V call is TRBV24-1, the J call TRBJ2-3; perhaps TRBD2 as D (5 bases). The germline V and J ends were trimmed by 4 bases and 5 bases, with 12 bases remaining between them. The CDR3 has 14 residues. Germline V gene data show CDR1 as KGHDR and CDR2 as SFDVKD.

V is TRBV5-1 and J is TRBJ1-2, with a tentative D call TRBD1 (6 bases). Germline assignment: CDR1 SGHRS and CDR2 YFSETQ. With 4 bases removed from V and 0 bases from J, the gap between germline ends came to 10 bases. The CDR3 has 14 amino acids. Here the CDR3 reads CASSPGHTNYGYTF. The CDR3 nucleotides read TGCGCCAGCAGCCCGGGACATACTAACTATGGCTACACCTTC.

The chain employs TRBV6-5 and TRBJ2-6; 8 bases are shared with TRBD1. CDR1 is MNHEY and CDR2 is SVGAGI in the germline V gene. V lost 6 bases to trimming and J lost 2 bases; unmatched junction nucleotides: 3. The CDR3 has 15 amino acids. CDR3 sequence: CASSLQGAGANVLTF. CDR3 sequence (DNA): TGTGCCAGCAGCTTACAGGGGGCTGGGGCCAACGTCCTGACTTTC.

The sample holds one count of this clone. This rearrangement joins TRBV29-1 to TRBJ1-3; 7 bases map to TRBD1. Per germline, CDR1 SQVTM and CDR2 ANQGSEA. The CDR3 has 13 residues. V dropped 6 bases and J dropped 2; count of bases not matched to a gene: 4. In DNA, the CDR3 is TGCAGCGTGGAAACAGGGGCTGGAAACACCATATATTTT. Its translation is CSVETGAGNTIYF.

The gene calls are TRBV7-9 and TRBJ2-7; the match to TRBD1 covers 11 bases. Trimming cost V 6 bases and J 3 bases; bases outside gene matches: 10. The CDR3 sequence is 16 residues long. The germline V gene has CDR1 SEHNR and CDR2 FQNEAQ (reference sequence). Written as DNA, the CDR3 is TGTGCCAGCAGTTATAGCGGGACAGGGGGATTCTACGAGCAGTACTTC. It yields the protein CASSYSGTGGFYEQYF.

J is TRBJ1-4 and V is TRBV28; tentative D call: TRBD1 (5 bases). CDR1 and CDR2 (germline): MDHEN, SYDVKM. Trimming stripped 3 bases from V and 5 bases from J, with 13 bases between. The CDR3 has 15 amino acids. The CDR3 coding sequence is TGTGCCAGCAGTTTGATGACAGTCACCAATGAAAAACTGTTTTTT. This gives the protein CASSLMTVTNEKLFF.

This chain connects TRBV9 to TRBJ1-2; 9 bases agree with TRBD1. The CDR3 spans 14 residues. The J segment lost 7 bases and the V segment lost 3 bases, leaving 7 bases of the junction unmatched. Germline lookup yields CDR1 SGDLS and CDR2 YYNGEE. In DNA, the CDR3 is TGTGCCAGCAGCGGCTGGGACAGGGCGGGTGGCTACACCTTC. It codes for CASSGWDRAGGYTF.

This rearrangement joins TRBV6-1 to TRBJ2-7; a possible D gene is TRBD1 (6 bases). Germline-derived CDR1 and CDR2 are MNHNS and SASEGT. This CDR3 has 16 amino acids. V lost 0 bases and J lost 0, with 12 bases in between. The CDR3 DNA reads TGTGCCAGCAGTGAAGCGTCTGGGGGCGGCTCCTACGAGCAGTACGTC. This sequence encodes CASSEASGGGSYEQYV.

The CDR3 spells CASSLDLFSGGTQYF. Written as DNA, the CDR3 is TGTGCCAGCAGCTTGGATCTCTTTAGCGGGGGGACCCAGTACTTC. The chain uses TRBV5-4 and TRBJ2-5; 9 bases align to TRBD2. J was trimmed by 7 bases and V by 0 bases; bases with no gene match: 7. This CDR3 comprises 15 residues. Germline V gene sequence: CDR1 SGHNT, CDR2 YYREEE (reference sequence). Filled out from reference TRBV5-4 and TRBJ2-5, the complete variable domain reads ETGVTQSPTHLIKTRGQQVTLRCSSQSGHNTVSWYQQALGQGPQFIFQYYREEENGRGNFPPRFSGLQFPNYSSELNVNALELDDSALYLCASSLDLFSGGTQYFGPGTRLLVL.

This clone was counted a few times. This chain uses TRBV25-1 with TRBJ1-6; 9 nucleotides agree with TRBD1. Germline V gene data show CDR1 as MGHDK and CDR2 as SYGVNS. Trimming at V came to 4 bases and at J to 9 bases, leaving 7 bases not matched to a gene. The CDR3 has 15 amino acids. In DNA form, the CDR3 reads TGTGCCAGCAGTGGAGGACAGGGGATAGGTTCACCCCTCCACTTT. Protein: CASSGGQGIGSPLHF.

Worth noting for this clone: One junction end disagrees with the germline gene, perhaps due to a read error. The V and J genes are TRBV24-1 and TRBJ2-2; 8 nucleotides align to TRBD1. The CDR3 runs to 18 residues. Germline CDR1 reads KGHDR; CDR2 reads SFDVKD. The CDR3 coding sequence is TGTGCCACAAGTGGGCCCCTAGGGACAGGAGCGAACACCGGGGAGCTGTTTTTT. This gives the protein CATSGPLGTGANTGELFF.

The CDR3 nucleotides are TGTGCCAGCTCACCCAACCGGTATACGGGAGGGCCGGACGAGCAGTACGTC. It yields the protein CASSPNRYTGGPDEQYV. The chain combines TRBV18 with TRBJ2-7; 8 bases fit TRBD2. The CDR3 is 17 residues long. With 3 bases clipped from V and 5 bases from J, the junction kept 15 bases outside the gene matches. CDR1 is KGHSH and CDR2 is LQKENI in the germline V gene.

The CDR3: CASSLKRSGGQGHNSPLHF. In DNA, the CDR3 is TGCGCCAGCAGCTTGAAGAGGTCAGGAGGACAGGGGCATAATTCACCCCTCCACTTT. The chain has TRBV5-1 and TRBJ1-6, with 9 bases lining up with TRBD1. Germline V gene lookup returns CDR1 SGHRS and CDR2 YFSETQ. The CDR3 spans 19 residues. V dropped 1 base and J dropped 5; count of bases not matched to a gene: 13.

CDR3 sequence (DNA): TGTGCCAGCAGTTCCCCTCGGCAGGGGGCGTACGAGCAGTACTTC. Amino acids: CASSSPRQGAYEQYF. The rearrangement joins TRBV27 to TRBJ2-7; the match to TRBD1 covers 8 bases. Germline CDR1 reads MNHEY; CDR2 reads SMNVEV (reference sequence). Trimming took 4 bases from V and 4 from J; bases not matched to a gene: 9. This CDR3 comprises 15 residues.

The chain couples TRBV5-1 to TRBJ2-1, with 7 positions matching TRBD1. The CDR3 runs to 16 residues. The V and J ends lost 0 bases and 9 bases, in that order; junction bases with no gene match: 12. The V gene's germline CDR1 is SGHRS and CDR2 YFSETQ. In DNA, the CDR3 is TGCGCCAGCAGCTTGGGTCCCCAGGGGGTGGGCGGTGAGCAGTTCTTC. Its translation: CASSLGPQGVGGEQFF. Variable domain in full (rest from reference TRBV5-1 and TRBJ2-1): KAGVTQTPRYLIKTRGQQVTLSCSPISGHRSVSWYQQTPGQGLQFLFEYFSETQRNKGNFPGRFSGRQFSNSRSEMNVSTLELGDSALYLCASSLGPQGVGGEQFFGPGTRLTVL.

CDR3 residues: CASSIGGQGGFGYTF. In DNA, the CDR3 is TGTGCCAGTAGTATAGGGGGACAGGGGGGATTTGGCTACACCTTC. V and J are TRBV19 and TRBJ1-2, with TRBD1 matching 11 bases. This CDR3 is built from 15 residues. Germline V gene sequence: CDR1 LNHDA, CDR2 SQIVND (reference sequence). Germline trimming cut 1 base from V and 7 bases from J; bases unmatched to any gene: 5.

The CDR3 nucleotides read TGTGCCAGCAGTGAAGCTGCGGGACTAGGGGTCCTCTCTGGGGCCAACGTCCTGACTTTC. This gives the protein CASSEAAGLGVLSGANVLTF. The gene calls are TRBV6-1 and TRBJ2-6; TRBD2 matches at 8 bases. V lost 0 bases, J lost 0 bases, and 10 bases stayed unmatched. CDR1 is MNHNS, CDR2 SASEGT, per germline. This CDR3 is 20 amino acids long.

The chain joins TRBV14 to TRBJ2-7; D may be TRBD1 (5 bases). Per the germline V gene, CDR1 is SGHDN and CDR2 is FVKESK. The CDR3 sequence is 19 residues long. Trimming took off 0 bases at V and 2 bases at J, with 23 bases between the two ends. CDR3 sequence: CASSQDEVFGADSTYEQYF. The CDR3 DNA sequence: TGTGCCAGCAGCCAAGACGAGGTTTTTGGGGCGGATTCTACCTACGAGCAGTACTTC.